These 28 T cell receptor beta chains were sequenced from one sample in a study of blood T cell repertoires in COVID-19. Produced via immunoSEQ multiplex PCR; TCRdb's table is partial and in-frame only. The table has 150,000 to 200,000 clones, approximately 82% seen once; the top ten hold roughly 13%. The sequenced sample consisted of peripheral blood. The source of these receptors is a man aged 70 or older who had recovered from COVID-19.

This chain joins TRBV10-3 and TRBJ2-1; D call uncertain. Germline loops: CDR1 ENHRY, CDR2 SYGVKD. Trimming removed 1 base at V and 7 bases at J, with 8 bases between. This CDR3 comprises 13 residues. The CDR3 sequence: CAISELERNEQFF. In DNA form, the CDR3 reads TGTGCCATCAGTGAGTTGGAGAGAAATGAGCAGTTCTTC.

The chain is built from TRBV7-2 and TRBJ1-2, with 8 bases aligning to TRBD1. CDR3 length equals 14 residues. Looked up from germline, CDR1 is SGHTA and CDR2 is FQGNSA. J was trimmed by 3 bases and V by 5 bases; bases with no gene match: 5. CDR3 in amino acids: CASSGGQGDYGYTF. DNA for the CDR3: TGTGCCAGCAGCGGCGGACAGGGAGACTATGGCTACACCTTC.

This clone was picked up one time. The chain links TRBV6-7 to TRBJ2-7, with TRBD2 matching 12 bases. TRBV6-7 is reported as an ORF; its role is uncertain. V lost 7 bases and J lost 5; bases outside the gene matches: 9. The CDR3 runs to 15 residues. CDR3 amino acids: CASTNRLAGGNEQYF. The CDR3, as DNA: TGTGCCAGCACCAACCGGCTAGCGGGAGGGAACGAGCAGTACTTC.

This clone was counted a few times. The chain employs TRBV7-9 and TRBJ2-1, with 8 bases that match TRBD1. V gave up 2 bases and J gave up 8 bases; unmatched junction bases: 14. CDR1 is SEHNR, CDR2 FQNEAQ, per germline (reference sequence). The CDR3 has 17 residues. CDR3 sequence: CASSLSTERQGYHEQFF. The DNA of the CDR3 is TGTGCCAGCAGCTTATCGACTGAGAGACAGGGGTATCATGAGCAGTTCTTC. Looking up the rest from reference TRBV7-9 and TRBJ2-1 gives the full variable domain: DTGVSQNPRHKITKRGQNVTFRCDPISEHNRLYWYRQTLGQGPEFLTYFQNEAQLEKSRLLSDRFSAERPKGSFSTLEIQRTEQGDSAMYLCASSLSTERQGYHEQFFGPGTRLTVL.

The rearrangement joins TRBV6-1 to TRBJ1-4; D is uncertain. CDR1 is MNHNS and CDR2 is SASEGT in the germline V gene. Trimming pared 2 bases from V and 7 bases from J, leaving 14 bases between. This CDR3 is built from 15 residues. In nucleotides, the CDR3 is TGTGCCAGCAGTGAATCTACAGTTGGCACTGAAAAACTGTTTTTT. Amino acid sequence: CASSESTVGTEKLFF.

The chain has TRBV6-5 and TRBJ1-2, with 7 bases that match TRBD1. The CDR3 runs 15 residues. V lost 4 bases to trimming and J lost 2 bases; unmatched junction nucleotides: 7. Germline V gives CDR1 MNHEY, CDR2 SVGAGI. The CDR3 bases are TGTGCCAGCAGTTCCGGACAGGAAGCCAACTATGGCTACACCTTC. Translation: CASSSGQEANYGYTF.

The V call is TRBV28, the J call TRBJ1-5; D gene ambiguous. Germline-derived CDR1 and CDR2 are MDHEN and SYDVKM. The V and J ends lost 7 bases and 6 bases respectively, with 10 bases between them. CDR3 length equals 12 residues. CDR3 sequence: CASTAGSQPQHF. The CDR3 coding sequence is TGTGCCAGCACTGCGGGCAGTCAGCCCCAGCATTTT.

This rearrangement joins TRBV11-2 to TRBJ2-7, with 8 nucleotides matching TRBD1. The CDR3 extends over 13 amino acids. V lost 0 bases and J lost 6; bases outside the gene matches: 1. In germline, CDR1 is SGHAT, CDR2 FQNNGV. CDR3 protein: CASSLETGGEQYF. CDR3 nucleotide sequence: TGTGCCAGCAGCTTAGAAACAGGGGGCGAGCAGTACTTC.

V is TRBV4-1 and J is TRBJ2-1; 9 nucleotides line up with TRBD2. The length of the CDR3 is 16 residues. The J segment lost 0 bases and the V segment lost 6 bases, leaving 6 bases of the junction unmatched. The germline gives CDR1 MGHRA, CDR2 YSYEKL. The CDR3 loop is CASRRAGGDSYNEQFF. The CDR3 DNA sequence: TGCGCCAGCAGGCGTGCGGGGGGGGACTCCTACAATGAGCAGTTCTTC.

This clone was seen only a few times. As DNA, the CDR3 is TGTGCCAGCAGCGTGGGACAACGCACAGATACGCAGTATTTT. Translated, it gives CASSVGQRTDTQYF. The chain joins TRBV9 to TRBJ2-3, with D perhaps TRBD1 (6 bases). The V and J ends lost 2 bases and 1 base respectively, with 8 bases between them. CDR1 is SGDLS and CDR2 is YYNGEE in the germline V gene. The CDR3 is 14 residues long. Based on the CDR3 plus reference TRBV9 and TRBJ2-3, the full variable domain is DSGVTQTPKHLITATGQRVTLRCSPRSGDLSVYWYQQSLDQGLQFLIQYYNGEERAKGNILERFSAQQFPDLHSELNLSSLELGDSALYFCASSVGQRTDTQYFGPGTRLTVL.

CDR3 amino acids: CASSYSGLAGDDTQYF. CDR3 bases: TGTGCCAGCAGTTACTCGGGACTAGCGGGAGACGATACGCAGTATTTT. The V and J genes are TRBV6-5 and TRBJ2-3; 14 nucleotides agree with TRBD2. The CDR3 spans 16 residues. With 0 bases clipped from V and 6 bases from J, the junction kept 2 bases outside the gene matches. Germline values: CDR1 MNHEY, CDR2 SVGAGI.

This chain links TRBV15 with TRBJ2-3, with 12 bases lining up with TRBD2. The CDR3 runs 17 residues. Germline values: CDR1 LNHNV, CDR2 YYDKDF (reference sequence). V lost 3 bases, J lost 1 base, and 5 bases stayed unmatched. In DNA, the CDR3 is TGTGCCACCAGCAGGGACCGACTAGCGGGAGGCACAGATACGCAGTATTTT. Translating it yields CATSRDRLAGGTDTQYF.

This rearrangement joins TRBV5-1 to TRBJ1-2; the D is unclear. Germline V gene lookup returns CDR1 SGHRS and CDR2 YFSETQ. V gave up 1 base and J gave up 4 bases, with 11 bases separating them. The CDR3 spans 14 residues. For the CDR3, the DNA is TGCGCCAGCAGCTTGTCACGGGAGGGCTATGGCTACACCTTC. This gives the protein CASSLSREGYGYTF.

This chain joins TRBV6-6 and TRBJ2-1, with D maybe TRBD2 (5 bases). Trimming cost V 0 bases and J 1 base, with 7 bases left between them. CDR1 is MNHNY and CDR2 is SVGAGI in the germline V gene (reference sequence). The CDR3 is made up of 15 amino acids. CDR3 region: CASSYSSGSYNEQFF. Here the CDR3 DNA reads TGTGCCAGCAGTTACTCATCGGGGTCCTACAATGAGCAGTTCTTC.

This clone was seen many times. The CDR3 DNA is TGTGCCAGCAGCTTCGGGACAGGGGGCCAAGGTGAAAAACTGTTTTTT. This translates into CASSFGTGGQGEKLFF. The genes are TRBV5-8 and TRBJ1-4, with TRBD1 matching over 12 bases. In germline, CDR1 is SGHTS, CDR2 YDEGEE. The CDR3 runs to 16 residues. V was clipped by 2 bases and J by 7 bases; unmatched bases: 6.

V usage is TRBV9 and J usage is TRBJ1-5; weak D call: TRBD1 (5 bases). CDR3 length: 14 amino acids. The V and J ends lost 1 base and 6 bases respectively, with 11 bases between them. From germline, CDR1 is SGDLS and CDR2 YYNGEE. The CDR3: CASSVSGYGQPQHF. In nucleotides, the CDR3 is TGTGCCAGCAGCGTATCAGGGTACGGTCAGCCCCAGCATTTT.

V usage is TRBV7-2 and J usage is TRBJ2-7; TRBD2 agrees at 12 bases. Trimming took 5 bases from V and 2 from J; bases not matched to a gene: 7. The CDR3 extends over 16 amino acids. Germline-derived CDR1 and CDR2 are SGHTA and FQGNSA. The CDR3 region has the DNA TGTGCCAGCAGCACTGCGACTAGCGGGAGAGCCTACGAGCAGTACTTC. Translation gives CASSTATSGRAYEQYF.

In this sample, this clone turned up once. The V gene is TRBV4-3, the J gene TRBJ2-3, with a possible D match to TRBD1 (6 bases). The V and J ends lost 1 base and 4 bases respectively, with 12 bases between them. Germline V gene data show CDR1 as LGHNA and CDR2 as YSLEER. The CDR3 is 15 amino acids. The CDR3 is CASSQASQGADTQYF. Written as DNA, the CDR3 is TGCGCCAGCAGCCAAGCGTCACAGGGCGCAGATACGCAGTATTTT.

V and J are TRBV5-8 and TRBJ1-5, with D possibly matching TRBD1 (5 bases). V lost 4 bases and J lost 8, with 16 bases in between. Looked up from germline, CDR1 is SGHTS and CDR2 is YDEGEE. The length of the CDR3 is 14 residues. CDR3 sequence reads: CASSAPGEWEPQHF. The CDR3 DNA reads TGTGCCAGCAGCGCCCCGGGGGAATGGGAGCCCCAGCATTTT.

This clone was seen only a few times. V usage is TRBV3-1 (or the pseudogene TRBV3-2) and J usage is TRBJ1-3, with a possible D match to TRBD1 (6 bases). Between the trimmed V and J ends, which lost 2 bases and 5 bases, there was a span of 10 bases. Germline V gives CDR1 LGHDT, CDR2 YNNKEL (reference sequence). CDR3 length: 14 amino acids. CDR3 bases: TGTGCCAGCAGCCAACAGGGGACGAGAAACACCATATATTTT. This sequence encodes CASSQQGTRNTIYF.

This sequence joins TRBV2 and TRBJ1-2; TRBD1 aligns across 7 bases. Germline lookup yields CDR1 SNHLY and CDR2 FYNNEI. CDR3 length equals 13 residues. The trim removed 6 bases at V and 4 bases at J, leaving 5 bases unmatched. Here the CDR3 reads CASRAGGGYGYTF. The CDR3, as DNA: TGTGCCAGCAGGGCAGGGGGAGGCTATGGCTACACCTTC.

V usage is TRBV3-1 (or the pseudogene TRBV3-2) and J usage is TRBJ2-1; 9 bases align to TRBD2. Germline V gene sequence: CDR1 LGHDT, CDR2 YNNKEL (reference sequence). V lost 0 bases, J lost 4 bases, and 4 bases stayed unmatched. The CDR3 runs 16 residues. CDR3 nucleotides: TGTGCCAGCAGCCAAGAAGGCCTAGCGGGATACAATGAGCAGTTCTTC. Its translation: CASSQEGLAGYNEQFF.

The count of this clone is one. The chain carries TRBV6-2 or TRBV6-3 and TRBJ2-1; 8 bases agree with TRBD2. The germline gives CDR1 MNHEY, CDR2 SVGEGT. With V trimmed by 5 bases and J by 0 bases, 3 bases remained unmatched. CDR3 length: 15 residues. The CDR3 protein is CASSRTSPSYNEQFF. The CDR3 nucleotides read TGTGCCAGCAGTAGGACTAGCCCCTCCTACAATGAGCAGTTCTTC.

This clone was seen only a few times. This rearrangement joins TRBV28 to TRBJ1-1; D not resolved. This CDR3 is built from 13 residues. Trimming shortened V by 1 base and J by 1 base, and 4 bases separated the two germline ends. Germline values: CDR1 MDHEN, CDR2 SYDVKM. The CDR3: CASSLYSNTEAFF. CDR3 coding DNA: TGTGCCAGCAGTTTATACTCGAACACTGAAGCTTTCTTT.

The chain joins TRBV5-6 to TRBJ2-7; 8 nucleotides line up with TRBD1. The germline CDR1 and CDR2 sequences are SGHDT and YYEEEE. CDR3 length: 14 amino acids. The ends lost 5 bases at V and 4 bases at J; junction bases unmatched: 8. This chain's CDR3 is CASSYGQGRYEQYF. The CDR3 bases are TGTGCCAGCAGTTATGGACAGGGACGATACGAGCAGTACTTC.

The chain couples TRBV19 to TRBJ2-5; 9 bases are shared with TRBD2. The length of the CDR3 is 16 residues. CDR1 LNHDA and CDR2 SQIVND come from the germline V gene (reference sequence). The trim removed 5 bases at V and 3 bases at J, leaving 10 bases unmatched. The CDR3 is CASSPGLLAGEETQYF. Written as DNA, the CDR3 is TGTGCCAGTAGTCCCGGTTTGTTAGCGGGGGAAGAGACCCAGTACTTC.

This clone has just a few counts. The chain uses TRBV5-4 and TRBJ2-1, with TRBD1 matching 9 bases. After removal of 0 bases from V and 6 bases from J, the junction contained 4 bases not matched to a gene. Germline CDR1 reads SGHNT; CDR2 reads YYREEE (reference sequence). CDR3 size: 15 residues. CDR3 bases: TGTGCCAGCAGCTTGGGGGACAGGGTGTCCAATGAGCAGTTCTTC. Translated, it gives CASSLGDRVSNEQFF. Together with reference TRBV5-4 and TRBJ2-1, the CDR3 gives the full variable domain: ETGVTQSPTHLIKTRGQQVTLRCSSQSGHNTVSWYQQALGQGPQFIFQYYREEENGRGNFPPRFSGLQFPNYSSELNVNALELDDSALYLCASSLGDRVSNEQFFGPGTRLTVL.

This clone was seen repeatedly, ten times or more. The rearrangement links TRBV7-9 to TRBJ1-2; D is uncertain. This CDR3 is 16 amino acids long. Trimming took off 2 bases at V and 8 bases at J, with 21 bases between the two ends. Germline V CDR1 and CDR2: SEHNR, FQNEAQ (reference sequence). The CDR3 region has the DNA TGTGCCAGCAGCTTAAATACTCGACTTGGCGGGTCCGGCTACACCTTC. Residues: CASSLNTRLGGSGYTF.